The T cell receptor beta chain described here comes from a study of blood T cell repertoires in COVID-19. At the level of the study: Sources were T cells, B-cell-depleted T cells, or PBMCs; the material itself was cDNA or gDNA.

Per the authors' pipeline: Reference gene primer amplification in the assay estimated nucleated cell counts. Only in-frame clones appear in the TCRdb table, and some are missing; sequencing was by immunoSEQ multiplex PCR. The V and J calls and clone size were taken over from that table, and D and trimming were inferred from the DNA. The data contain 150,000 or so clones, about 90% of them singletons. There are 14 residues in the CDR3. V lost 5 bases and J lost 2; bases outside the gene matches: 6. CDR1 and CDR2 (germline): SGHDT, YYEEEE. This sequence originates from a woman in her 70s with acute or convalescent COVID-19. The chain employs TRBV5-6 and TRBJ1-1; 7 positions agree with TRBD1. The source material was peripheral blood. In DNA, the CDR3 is TGTGCCAGCAGGTCCGGGACAGTAAACACTGAAGCTTTCTTT. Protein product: CASRSGTVNTEAFF.